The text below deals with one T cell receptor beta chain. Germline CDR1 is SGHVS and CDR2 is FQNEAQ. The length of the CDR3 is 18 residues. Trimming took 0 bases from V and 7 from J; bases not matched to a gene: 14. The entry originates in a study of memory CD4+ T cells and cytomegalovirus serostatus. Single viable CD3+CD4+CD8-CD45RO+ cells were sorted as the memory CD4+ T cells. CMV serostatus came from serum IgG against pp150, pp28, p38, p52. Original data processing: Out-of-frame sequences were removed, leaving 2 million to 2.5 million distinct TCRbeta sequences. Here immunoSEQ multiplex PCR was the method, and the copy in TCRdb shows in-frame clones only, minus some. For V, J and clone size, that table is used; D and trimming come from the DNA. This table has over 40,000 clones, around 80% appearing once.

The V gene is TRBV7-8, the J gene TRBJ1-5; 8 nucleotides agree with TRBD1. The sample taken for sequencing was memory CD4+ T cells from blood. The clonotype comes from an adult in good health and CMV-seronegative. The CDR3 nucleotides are TGTGCCAGCAGCTTAGCGAGGGGGGCAGGGGGCGCGGAGCAGCCCCAGCATTTT. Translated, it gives CASSLARGAGGAEQPQHF. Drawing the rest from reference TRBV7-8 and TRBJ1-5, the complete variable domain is GAGVSQSPRYKVAKRGQDVALRCDPISGHVSLFWYQQALGQGPEFLTYFQNEAQLDKSGLPSDRFFAERPEGSVSTLKIQRTQQEDSAVYLCASSLARGAGGAEQPQHFGDGTRLSIL.